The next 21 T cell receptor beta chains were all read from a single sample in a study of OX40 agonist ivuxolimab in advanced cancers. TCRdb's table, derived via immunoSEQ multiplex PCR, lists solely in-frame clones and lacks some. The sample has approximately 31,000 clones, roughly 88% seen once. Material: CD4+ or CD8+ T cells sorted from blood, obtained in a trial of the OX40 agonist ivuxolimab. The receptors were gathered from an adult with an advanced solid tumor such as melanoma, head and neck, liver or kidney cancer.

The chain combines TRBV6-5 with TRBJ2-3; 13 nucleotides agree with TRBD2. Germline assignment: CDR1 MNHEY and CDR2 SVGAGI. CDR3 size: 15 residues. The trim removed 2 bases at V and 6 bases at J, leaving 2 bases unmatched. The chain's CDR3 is CASSYELAGGDTQYF. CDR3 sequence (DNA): TGTGCCAGCAGTTACGAACTAGCGGGGGGGGATACGCAGTATTTT.

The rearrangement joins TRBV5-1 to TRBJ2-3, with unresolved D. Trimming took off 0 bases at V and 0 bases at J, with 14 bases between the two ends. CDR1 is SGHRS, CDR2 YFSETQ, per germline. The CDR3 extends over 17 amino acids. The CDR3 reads CASSLANGLKSTDTQYF. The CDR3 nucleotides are TGCGCCAGCAGCTTGGCCAACGGCCTAAAAAGCACAGATACGCAGTATTTT.

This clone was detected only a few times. DNA for the CDR3: TGTGCCAGCAGCCAAAGGGGGCGTGAGCAGTTCTTC. This translates into CASSQRGREQFF. The chain employs TRBV14 and TRBJ2-1; 7 nucleotides line up with TRBD1. This CDR3 is built from 12 residues. Germline V gives CDR1 SGHDN, CDR2 FVKESK. The ends lost 2 bases at V and 9 bases at J; junction bases unmatched: 1.

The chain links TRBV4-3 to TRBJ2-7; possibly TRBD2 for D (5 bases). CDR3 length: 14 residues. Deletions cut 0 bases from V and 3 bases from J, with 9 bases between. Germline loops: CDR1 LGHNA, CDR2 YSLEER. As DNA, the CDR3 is TGCGCCAGCAGCCAAGATGCTACTAGCTACGAGCAGTACTTC. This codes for CASSQDATSYEQYF.

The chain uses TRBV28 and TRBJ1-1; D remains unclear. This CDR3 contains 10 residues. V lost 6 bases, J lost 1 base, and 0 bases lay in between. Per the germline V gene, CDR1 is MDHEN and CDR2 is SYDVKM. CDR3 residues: CASRNTEAFF. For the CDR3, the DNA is TGTGCCAGCAGGAACACTGAAGCTTTCTTT.

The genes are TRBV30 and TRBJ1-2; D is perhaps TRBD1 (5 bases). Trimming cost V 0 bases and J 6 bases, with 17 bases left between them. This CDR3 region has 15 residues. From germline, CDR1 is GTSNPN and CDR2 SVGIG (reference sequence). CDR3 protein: CAWSVGADAADGYTF. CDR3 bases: TGTGCCTGGAGTGTAGGGGCCGACGCGGCTGATGGCTACACCTTC.

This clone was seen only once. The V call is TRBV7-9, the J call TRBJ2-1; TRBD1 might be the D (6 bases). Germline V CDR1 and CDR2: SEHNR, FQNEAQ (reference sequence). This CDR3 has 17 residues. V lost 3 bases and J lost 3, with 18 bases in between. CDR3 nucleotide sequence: TGTGCCAGCAGCTTGGACGGGCCGAGGGGGAACTACAATGAGCAGTTCTTC. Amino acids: CASSLDGPRGNYNEQFF.

Here the CDR3 reads CASSPSGGARVTQYF. The DNA for the CDR3 is TGTGCCAGCAGCCCAAGCGGGGGGGCCCGGGTCACGCAGTATTTT. The chain has TRBV27 and TRBJ2-3, with 10 bases matching TRBD2. CDR1 and CDR2 from the germline V gene are MNHEY and SMNVEV (reference sequence). The CDR3 is 15 amino acids. Trimming cost V 6 bases and J 9 bases; bases outside gene matches: 12.

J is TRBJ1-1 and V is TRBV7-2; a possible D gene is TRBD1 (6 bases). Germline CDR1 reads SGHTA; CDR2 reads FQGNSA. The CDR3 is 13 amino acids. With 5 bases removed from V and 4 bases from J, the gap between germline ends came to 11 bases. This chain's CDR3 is CASSQGSLTEAFF. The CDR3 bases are TGTGCCAGCAGCCAGGGGAGTCTCACTGAAGCTTTCTTT. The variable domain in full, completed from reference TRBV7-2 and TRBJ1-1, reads GAGVSQSPSNKVTEKGKDVELRCDPISGHTALYWYRQSLGQGLEFLIYFQGNSAPDKSGLPSDRFSAERTGGSVSTLTIQRTQQEDSAVYLCASSQGSLTEAFFGQGTRLTVV.

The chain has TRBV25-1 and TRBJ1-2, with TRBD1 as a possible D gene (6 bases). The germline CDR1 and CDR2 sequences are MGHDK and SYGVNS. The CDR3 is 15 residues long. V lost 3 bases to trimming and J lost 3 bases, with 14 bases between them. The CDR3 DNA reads TGTGCCAGCAGTGATAGGGGGGCTTCGGACTATGGCTACACCTTC. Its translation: CASSDRGASDYGYTF.

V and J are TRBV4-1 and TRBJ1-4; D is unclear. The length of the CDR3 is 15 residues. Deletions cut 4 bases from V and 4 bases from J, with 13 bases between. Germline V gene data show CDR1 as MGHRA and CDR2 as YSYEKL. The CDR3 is CASSPWTDRNEKLFF. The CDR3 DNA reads TGCGCCAGCAGCCCCTGGACGGACCGTAATGAAAAACTGTTTTTT.

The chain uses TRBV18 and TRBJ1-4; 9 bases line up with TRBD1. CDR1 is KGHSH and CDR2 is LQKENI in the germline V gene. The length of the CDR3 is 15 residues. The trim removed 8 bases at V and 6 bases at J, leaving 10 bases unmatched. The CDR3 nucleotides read TGTGCCAGCCTACCGGGACAGGGTTTGGATGAAAAACTGTTTTTT. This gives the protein CASLPGQGLDEKLFF. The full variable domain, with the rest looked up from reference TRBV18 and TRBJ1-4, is NAGVMQNPRHLVRRRGQEARLRCSPMKGHSHVYWYRQLPEEGLKFMVYLQKENIIDESGMPKERFSAEFPKEGPSILRIQQVVRGDSAAYFCASLPGQGLDEKLFFGSGTQLSVL.

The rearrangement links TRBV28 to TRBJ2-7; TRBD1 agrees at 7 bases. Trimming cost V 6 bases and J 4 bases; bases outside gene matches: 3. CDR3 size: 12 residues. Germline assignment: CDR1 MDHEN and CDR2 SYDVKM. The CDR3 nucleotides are TGTGCCAGCAGCGACAGGGTTTACGAGCAGTACTTC. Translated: CASSDRVYEQYF.

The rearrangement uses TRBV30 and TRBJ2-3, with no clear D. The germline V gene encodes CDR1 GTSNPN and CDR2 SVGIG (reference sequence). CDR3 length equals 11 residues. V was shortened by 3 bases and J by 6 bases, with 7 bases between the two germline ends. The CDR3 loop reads CAWSPGDTQYF. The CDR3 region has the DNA TGTGCCTGGAGCCCCGGTGATACGCAGTATTTT.

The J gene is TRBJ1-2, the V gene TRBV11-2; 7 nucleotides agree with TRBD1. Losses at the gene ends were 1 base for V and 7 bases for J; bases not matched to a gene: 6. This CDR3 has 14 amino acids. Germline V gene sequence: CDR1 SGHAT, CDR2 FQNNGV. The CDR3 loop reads CASSLGETGIGYTF. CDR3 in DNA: TGTGCCAGCAGCTTAGGCGAGACAGGGATTGGCTACACCTTC.

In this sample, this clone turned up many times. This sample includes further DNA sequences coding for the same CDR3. The DNA of the CDR3 is TGCGCCAGCAGCCAAGATGGGACAGGCCACTATGGCTACACCTTC. Translation: CASSQDGTGHYGYTF. This chain uses TRBV4-1 with TRBJ1-2, with TRBD1 matching 8 bases. This CDR3 has 15 residues. Trimming at V came to 0 bases and at J to 3 bases, leaving 3 bases not matched to a gene. Germline assignment: CDR1 MGHRA and CDR2 YSYEKL.

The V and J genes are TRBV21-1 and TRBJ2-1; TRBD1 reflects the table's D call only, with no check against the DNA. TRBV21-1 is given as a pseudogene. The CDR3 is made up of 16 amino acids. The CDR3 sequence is CASSAAGGKSYNEQFF. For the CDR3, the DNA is TGTGCCAGCAGCGCGGCAGGGGGGAAGTCCTACAATGAGCAGTTCTTC.

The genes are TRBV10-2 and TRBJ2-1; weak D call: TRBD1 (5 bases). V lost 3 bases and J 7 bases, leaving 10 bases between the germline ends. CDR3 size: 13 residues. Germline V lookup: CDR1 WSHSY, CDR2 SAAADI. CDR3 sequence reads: CASSEYRGNEQFF. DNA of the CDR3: TGCGCCAGCAGTGAATATAGGGGTAATGAGCAGTTCTTC.

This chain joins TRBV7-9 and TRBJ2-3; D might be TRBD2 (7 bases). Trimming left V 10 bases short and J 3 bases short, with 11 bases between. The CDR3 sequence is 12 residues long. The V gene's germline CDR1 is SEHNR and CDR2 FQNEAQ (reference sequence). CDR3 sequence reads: CATEGGTDTQYF. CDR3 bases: TGTGCCACTGAGGGGGGGACAGATACGCAGTATTTT. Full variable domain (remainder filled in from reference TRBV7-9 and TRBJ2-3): DTGVSQNPRHKITKRGQNVTFRCDPISEHNRLYWYRQTLGQGPEFLTYFQNEAQLEKSRLLSDRFSAERPKGSFSTLEIQRTEQGDSAMYLCATEGGTDTQYFGPGTRLTVL.

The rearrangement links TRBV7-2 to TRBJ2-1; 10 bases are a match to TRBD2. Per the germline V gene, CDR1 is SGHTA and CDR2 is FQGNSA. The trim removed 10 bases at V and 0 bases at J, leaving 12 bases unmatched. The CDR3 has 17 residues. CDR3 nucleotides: TGTGCCATTCCCTTAGAAGCGGGGGGGAGCTCCTACAATGAGCAGTTCTTC. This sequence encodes CAIPLEAGGSSYNEQFF.

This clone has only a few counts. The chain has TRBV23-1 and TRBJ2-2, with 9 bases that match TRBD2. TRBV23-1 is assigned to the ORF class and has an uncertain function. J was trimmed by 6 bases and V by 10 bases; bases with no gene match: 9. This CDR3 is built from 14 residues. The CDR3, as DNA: TGCGCCACCGCGGGAGGGGCCGTCCCCGGGGAGCTGTTTTTT. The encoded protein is CATAGGAVPGELFF.